This T cell receptor (beta chain) originates from a study of CD8+CD57+ T cells in acquired aplastic anemia. Study as a whole: DNA per sorted CD4+ or CD8+ sample ranged about 0.19 to 30 ug, averaging around 3.2 ug.

Whole-study results and caveats: Both patients and controls carried the same twenty-nine CD8+ CDR3 sequences.

Comments on this clonotype: Its antigen remains unknown.

The use of genomic DNA as template underpinned the TCR beta VDJ and CDR3 profiling. TCRdb itself ran the reads through MiXCR, one entry per CDR3 protein. This sample has approximately 380,000 distinct CDR3 sequences, with 65% to 80% found just once. The TCR originated in a human donor in good health, serving as a control. The sample consisted of sorted CD4+, CD8+, or CD8+CD57+ T cells (not recorded which) from PBMCs.

CDR3 nucleotide sequence: TGCGCCAGCAGCAGGGGGGCGGGGGAAGATACGCAGTATTTT. Its protein is CASSRGAGEDTQYF. J is TRBJ2-3 and V is TRBV4-3; maybe TRBD2 (7 bases). Between the trimmed V and J ends, which lost 5 bases and 5 bases, there was a span of 14 bases. Germline CDR1 and CDR2: LGHNA and YSLEER. The CDR3 sequence is 14 residues long.